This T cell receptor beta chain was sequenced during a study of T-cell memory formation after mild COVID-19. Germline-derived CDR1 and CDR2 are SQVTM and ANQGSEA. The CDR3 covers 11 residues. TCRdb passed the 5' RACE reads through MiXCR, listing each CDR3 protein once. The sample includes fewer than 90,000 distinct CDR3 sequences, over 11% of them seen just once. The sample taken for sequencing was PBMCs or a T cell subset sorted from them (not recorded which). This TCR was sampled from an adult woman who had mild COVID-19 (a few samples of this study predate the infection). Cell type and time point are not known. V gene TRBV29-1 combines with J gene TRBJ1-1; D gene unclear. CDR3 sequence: CTGLLNTEAFF. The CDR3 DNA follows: TGCACCGGACTACTGAACACTGAAGCTTTCTTT.